These 13 T cell receptor beta chains were all obtained from the same sample, sequenced in a study of T cell responses to AZD1222 COVID-19 vaccine (dated by TCRdb to the early 2020s). The time point label corresponds to: baseline before first vaccination. Library preparation employed the immunoSEQ multiplex PCR assay. The table was pulled from immuneACCESS by TCRdb, which kept in-frame rearrangements only. Such tables lose some clones; where checked, under half of the loss comes from unresolved V genes, and the rest has no known cause. The sample table contains 150,000 to 200,000 clones; only one count was recorded for around 93% of them. Together, the top ten hold under 5% of the sample. Material: peripheral blood, obtained on day 0 of AZD1222 vaccination. These receptors came from an adult in good health.

The table lists this clone with a count of one. V and J are TRBV6-6 and TRBJ1-2; D not certain. In germline, CDR1 is MNHNY, CDR2 SVGAGI (reference sequence). The V and J ends lost 6 bases and 4 bases respectively, with 21 bases between them. There are 16 residues in the CDR3. The CDR3 DNA follows: TGTGCCAGCAGCCCCCTTAGGCTCGATGAGCGCTATGGCTACACCTTC. This codes for CASSPLRLDERYGYTF.

The chain uses TRBV11-2 and TRBJ2-2; TRBD1 matches 9 bases. The junction had 4 bases not matched to a gene; V was cut back by 1 base and J by 4 bases. Germline V gene lookup returns CDR1 SGHAT and CDR2 FQNNGV. The CDR3 contains 16 residues. DNA of the CDR3: TGTGCCAGCAGCTTAGTGGGGACAGGGCGCACCGGGGAGCTGTTTTTT. Amino acids: CASSLVGTGRTGELFF.

The rearrangement links TRBV5-5 to TRBJ2-5, with TRBD2 matching 7 bases. The CDR3 has 14 residues. The V gene's germline CDR1 is SGHKS and CDR2 YYEKEE (reference sequence). The J segment lost 1 base and the V segment lost 3 bases, leaving 3 bases of the junction unmatched. As DNA, the CDR3 is TGTGCCAGCAGCTGGGCTAGCGGCCAAGAGACCCAGTACTTC. It specifies CASSWASGQETQYF.

V is TRBV21-1 and J is TRBJ1-2. TRBV21-1 is listed as a pseudogene. CDR3 length: 19 residues. CDR3 bases: TGTGCCAGCAGCTTCGGGGGATACAGGGAAGGCCTAGCTAACTATGGCTACACCTTC. Protein product: CASSFGGYREGLANYGYTF.

V and J are TRBV6-5 and TRBJ1-2, with 7 bases aligning to TRBD1. The V segment lost 8 bases and the J segment 4 bases; nucleotides outside the gene matches: 10. Germline CDR1 is MNHEY and CDR2 is SVGAGI. CDR3 length: 14 amino acids. CDR3 nucleotide sequence: TGTGCCAGCGCAGATGGACAGGCGAGCTATGGCTACACCTTC. The encoded protein is CASADGQASYGYTF.

This clone was seen only a few times. The chain recombines TRBV3-1 (or the pseudogene TRBV3-2) with TRBJ2-1; the D gene is possibly TRBD1 (6 bases). From germline, CDR1 is LGHDT and CDR2 YNNKEL (reference sequence). The CDR3 has 13 residues. V was shortened by 4 bases and J by 4 bases, with 8 bases between the two germline ends. DNA for the CDR3: TGTGCCAGCAGCCTACAGGGTTACAATGAGCAGTTCTTC. Protein product: CASSLQGYNEQFF.

The chain recombines TRBV6-5 with TRBJ1-2, with D possibly TRBD1 on 5 matching bases. The CDR3 runs to 16 residues. Germline lookup yields CDR1 MNHEY and CDR2 SVGAGI. V dropped 2 bases and J dropped 4 bases, with 17 bases sitting between them. CDR3 bases: TGTGCCAGCAGTTACGGGAACCTACAGGACGCCTATGGCTACACCTTC. Its translation is CASSYGNLQDAYGYTF.

The J gene is TRBJ2-3, the V gene TRBV14; 7 positions match TRBD2. Losses at the gene ends were 3 bases for V and 0 bases for J; bases not matched to a gene: 15. The CDR3 consists of 19 residues. The germline V gene has CDR1 SGHDN and CDR2 FVKESK. CDR3 protein: CASSHLGGFVEGSTDTQYF. The CDR3 nucleotides are TGTGCCAGCAGCCACCTCGGGGGGTTCGTTGAGGGTAGCACAGATACGCAGTATTTT.

The V and J genes are TRBV6-5 and TRBJ1-2, with 10 bases matching TRBD1. Germline assignment: CDR1 MNHEY and CDR2 SVGAGI. The CDR3 length is 13 residues. Trimming at V came to 6 bases and at J to 5 bases, leaving 3 bases not matched to a gene. CDR3 loop: CASRGTGAYGYTF. The CDR3 DNA sequence: TGTGCCAGCAGGGGGACAGGGGCTTATGGCTACACCTTC.

V gene TRBV5-1 combines with J gene TRBJ2-1; TRBD2 aligns across 10 bases. With V trimmed by 8 bases and J by 12 bases, 14 bases remained unmatched. This CDR3 region has 14 residues. The germline CDR1 and CDR2 sequences are SGHRS and YFSETQ. CDR3 amino acids: CASIGTSAFLGQFF. The CDR3 bases are TGCGCCAGTATAGGGACTAGCGCGTTTCTTGGGCAGTTCTTC.

This rearrangement joins TRBV5-6 to TRBJ2-7; unclear D gene. The germline V and J ends were trimmed by 0 bases and 0 bases, with 13 bases remaining between them. The CDR3 has 16 amino acids. CDR1 and CDR2 from the germline V gene are SGHDT and YYEEEE. Here the CDR3 DNA reads TGTGCCAGCAGCTTGGAAGGTGGGTGGAGCTCCTACGAGCAGTACTTC. It translates to CASSLEGGWSSYEQYF.

The CDR3, as DNA: TGTGCCAGCAGCAGCCAAGGACAGGAATACACAGATACGCAGTATTTT. It specifies CASSSQGQEYTDTQYF. This chain links TRBV11-3 with TRBJ2-3; 7 nucleotides agree with TRBD1. CDR1 and CDR2 from the germline V gene are SGHNT and YENEEA. V lost 5 bases and J lost 2; bases outside the gene matches: 10. The CDR3 has 16 amino acids.

This clone has just a few counts. J is TRBJ2-5 and V is TRBV30; 8 bases fit TRBD1. The length of the CDR3 is 13 residues. J was trimmed by 0 bases and V by 5 bases; bases with no gene match: 2. Germline lookup yields CDR1 GTSNPN and CDR2 SVGIG (reference sequence). The chain's CDR3 is CAWAGGHQETQYF. The CDR3 nucleotides read TGTGCCTGGGCAGGGGGCCACCAAGAGACCCAGTACTTC.